These 7 T cell receptor beta chains originate from one sample sequenced in a study of cytomegalovirus exposure and HLA in healthy donors. Primers included in the PCR were 60 Vbeta and 13 Jbeta primers. Sequenced by immunoSEQ multiplex PCR; TCRdb stores in-frame clones only, minus some. The sample contains 75,000 to 100,000 clones, 65% to 80% of which appear only once. The sequencing sample was made of PBMCs. These receptors all stem from a man between 60 and 75 years old in good health and CMV-seropositive.

The chain is built from TRBV25-1 and TRBJ1-4; D might be TRBD1 (6 bases). Trimming stripped 3 bases from V and 3 bases from J, with 11 bases between. This CDR3 comprises 15 residues. Germline CDR1 MGHDK, CDR2 SYGVNS. CDR3 in amino acids: CASSDLGAANEKLFF. The CDR3 DNA reads as TGTGCCAGCAGTGATTTGGGGGCCGCTAATGAAAAACTGTTTTTT.

This clone was picked up a small number of times. The chain carries TRBV6-1 and TRBJ2-7; 9 bases match TRBD1. The CDR3 runs to 14 residues. CDR1 MNHNS and CDR2 SASEGT come from the germline V gene. With V trimmed by 7 bases and J by 2 bases, 6 bases remained unmatched. CDR3: CASTMGQGTYEQYF. CDR3 nucleotides: TGTGCCAGCACTATGGGACAGGGTACCTACGAGCAGTACTTC.

In nucleotides, the CDR3 is TGTGCCAGTGGCCCCTACGAGCAGTACTTC. Translated, it gives CASGPYEQYF. The chain joins TRBV6-1 to TRBJ2-7; D remains unclear. Germline V lookup: CDR1 MNHNS, CDR2 SASEGT. Trimming pared 9 bases from V and 2 bases from J, leaving 5 bases between. The CDR3 loop spans 10 amino acids.

This clone was seen more than once but under ten times. The chain has TRBV7-9 and TRBJ2-7; 7 bases are shared with TRBD1. J gave up 3 bases and V 7 bases, and 6 bases lay outside the gene matches. The CDR3 sequence is 13 residues long. Germline V gene sequence: CDR1 SEHNR, CDR2 FQNEAQ (reference sequence). The DNA of the CDR3 is TGTGCCAGCACCACACAGGGGCTCTACGAGCAGTACTTC. Translating it yields CASTTQGLYEQYF.

The V and J genes are TRBV29-1 and TRBJ1-2, with a weak D call TRBD1 (6 bases). Germline assignment: CDR1 SQVTM and CDR2 ANQGSEA. The V gene lost 6 bases and the J gene lost 5 bases, with 16 bases spanning the gap. The CDR3 contains 13 residues. CDR3 in DNA: TGCAGCGTCACACAGGGACGGGAATATGGCTACACCTTC. This encodes CSVTQGREYGYTF. Filled out from reference TRBV29-1 and TRBJ1-2, the complete variable domain reads SAVISQKPSRDICQRGTSLTIQCQVDSQVTMMFWYRQQPGQSLTLIATANQGSEATYESGFVIDKFPISRPNLTFSTLTVSNMSPEDSSIYLCSVTQGREYGYTFGSGTRLTVV.

This clone occurred once. The chain has TRBV7-6 and TRBJ1-3; a weak D match, TRBD1 (5 bases). CDR3 length: 16 amino acids. The germline CDR1 and CDR2 sequences are SGHVS and FNYEAQ. Trimming cost V 5 bases and J 0 bases, with 14 bases left between them. The CDR3 sequence: CASSLTDSHSGNTIYF. For the CDR3, the DNA is TGTGCCAGCAGCCTGACTGACAGCCACTCTGGAAACACCATATATTTT.

This clone appeared once. The chain employs TRBV19 and TRBJ1-5; 9 nucleotides match TRBD1. The trim removed 4 bases at V and 1 base at J, leaving 8 bases unmatched. From germline, CDR1 is LNHDA and CDR2 SQIVND (reference sequence). The CDR3 runs to 17 residues. The CDR3 nucleotides read TGTGCCAGTAGTACCTTACAGGGGGCGGGAAGCAATCAGCCCCAGCATTTT. Protein product: CASSTLQGAGSNQPQHF.